The 6 T cell receptor beta chains given below trace back to one sample, sequenced in a study. MiXCR, applied by TCRdb to the 5' RACE reads, yields one record per CDR3 protein. The sample lists approximately 44,000 distinct CDR3 sequences; about 29% were seen once. Sample: memory CD4+ T cells sorted from a lymph node. As to subset: memory CD4+ T cells, CD4+CD45RO+CD25-. The receptor source for this set is a female donor with breast cancer.

The gene calls are TRBV21-1 and TRBJ2-7. TRBV21-1 is a documented pseudogene. The CDR3 has 9 residues. CDR3 nucleotides: TGTGCCAGCTACTACGAGCAGTACTTC. The encoded protein is CASYYEQYF.

J is TRBJ2-1 and V is TRBV7-3; unclear D gene. The germline V gene has CDR1 SGHTA and CDR2 FQGTGA. The CDR3 runs 13 residues. The V and J ends lost 5 bases and 5 bases respectively, with 10 bases between them. The CDR3 protein is CASSASRDNEQFF. The DNA of the CDR3 is TGTGCCAGCAGCGCCTCCCGGGACAATGAGCAGTTCTTC. The full variable domain, completed using reference TRBV7-3 and TRBJ2-1, is GAGVSQTPSNKVTEKGKYVELRCDPISGHTALYWYRQSLGQGPEFLIYFQGTGAADDSGLPNDRFFAVRPEGSVSTLKIQRTERGDSAVYLCASSASRDNEQFFGPGTRLTVL.

This chain uses TRBV5-1 with TRBJ2-7; D may be TRBD2 (5 bases). The germline V gene encodes CDR1 SGHRS and CDR2 YFSETQ. Trimming took 0 bases from V and 1 from J, leaving 8 bases between them. CDR3 length: 14 residues. The CDR3 sequence is CASSLEDSSYEQYF. The DNA of the CDR3 is TGCGCCAGCAGCTTGGAGGACTCGTCCTACGAGCAGTACTTC.

This clonotype was observed a few times. The chain combines TRBV5-1 with TRBJ2-2; D is possibly TRBD2 (6 bases). Germline CDR1 reads SGHRS; CDR2 reads YFSETQ. The CDR3 totals 15 residues. V gave up 1 base and J gave up 3 bases, with 10 bases separating them. The CDR3 DNA reads TGCGCCAGCAGCTTGACCGGGACTTACACCGGGGAGCTGTTTTTT. Protein product: CASSLTGTYTGELFF.

This clonotype was found a few times. The gene calls are TRBV5-1 and TRBJ2-1; TRBD1 matches at 7 bases. The CDR3 runs to 16 residues. Germline V gene sequence: CDR1 SGHRS, CDR2 YFSETQ. V lost 3 bases to trimming and J lost 4 bases; unmatched junction nucleotides: 10. The chain's CDR3 is CASSSRDRPLYNEQFF. DNA of the CDR3: TGCGCCAGCAGCTCCCGGGACAGACCCCTTTACAATGAGCAGTTCTTC.

The chain carries TRBV6-2 or TRBV6-3 and TRBJ1-2, with 7 bases matching TRBD1. V lost 6 bases and J lost 8; bases outside the gene matches: 12. The germline V gene encodes CDR1 MNHEY and CDR2 SVGEGT. The CDR3 sequence is 14 residues long. Here the CDR3 reads CASSQTTGPEGYTF. The DNA of the CDR3 is TGTGCCAGCAGCCAAACGACAGGGCCGGAGGGCTACACCTTC.